These 3 T cell receptor beta chains originate from one sample sequenced in a study of blood T cell repertoires in COVID-19. TCRdb's copy holds only in-frame clones and misses some; the assay was immunoSEQ multiplex PCR. This table has more than 100,000 clones, 75% to 90% appearing once. Sample: peripheral blood. The receptors derive from a human donor in a cohort sampled during active COVID-19.

Here the CDR3 reads CASSLEAPGQATVGVRTEAFF. The CDR3 coding sequence is TGTGCCAGCAGCTTAGAAGCCCCGGGACAGGCAACCGTAGGAGTGAGGACTGAAGCTTTCTTT. This chain joins TRBV11-3 and TRBJ1-1, with 8 bases fitting TRBD1. CDR1 is SGHNT and CDR2 is YENEEA in the germline V gene. CDR3 length equals 21 residues. V shed 0 bases, J shed 5 bases, and the junction held 23 bases outside the gene matches.

CDR3 sequence (DNA): TGTGCCAGTAGTATAGTAGCTAACAATGAGCAGTTCTTC. Translated: CASSIVANNEQFF. This chain uses TRBV19 with TRBJ2-1, with D hard to call. V lost 1 base and J 5 bases, leaving 6 bases between the germline ends. The V gene's germline CDR1 is LNHDA and CDR2 SQIVND (reference sequence). The CDR3 totals 13 residues. Variable domain in full (rest from reference TRBV19 and TRBJ2-1): DGGITQSPKYLFRKEGQNVTLSCEQNLNHDAMYWYRQDPGQGLRLIYYSQIVNDFQKGDIAEGYSVSREKKESFPLTVTSAQKNPTAFYLCASSIVANNEQFFGPGTRLTVL.

The chain recombines TRBV7-2 with TRBJ2-7, with a possible D match to TRBD2 (7 bases). The germline V gene encodes CDR1 SGHTA and CDR2 FQGNSA. The V gene lost 3 bases and the J gene lost 6 bases, with 15 bases spanning the gap. This CDR3 contains 14 residues. CDR3 nucleotide sequence: TGTGCCAGCAGCTTGAGACGGGGGGCCGCCGAGCAGTACTTC. Protein sequence: CASSLRRGAAEQYF.